Shown below are 10 T cell receptor beta chains from a single sample sequenced in a study of neurological immune-mediated disorders. TCRdb called the 5' RACE reads again in MiXCR, with one record for every CDR3 protein. The sample lists approximately 26,000 distinct CDR3 sequences; around 2.5% were seen once. The sample taken for sequencing was PBMCs. These receptors all come from a woman aged 50 to 60 with multiple sclerosis.

This clonotype showed up many times. One end of the junction varies from germline; a read error may be responsible. The genes are TRBV27 and TRBJ1-6; 7 bases align to TRBD1. The CDR3 has 13 amino acids. The germline V gene encodes CDR1 MNHEY and CDR2 SMNVEV (reference sequence). CDR3 sequence: CASSLDRVSPLNF. For the CDR3, the DNA is TGTGCCAGCAGCCTCGACAGGGTTTCACCCCTCAACTTT.

This clonotype was found many times. The chain combines TRBV29-1 with TRBJ2-1; tentatively, D is TRBD1 (6 bases). V was pared by 7 bases and J by 8 bases, with 15 bases between. The CDR3 is 12 amino acids. Germline V gene sequence: CDR1 SQVTM, CDR2 ANQGSEA. CDR3: CSGGLERHEQFF. In DNA, the CDR3 is TGCAGCGGGGGGCTGGAGAGGCATGAGCAGTTCTTC.

This clonotype was detected ten times or more. The chain uses TRBV7-9 and TRBJ2-7; no clear D gene. Looked up from germline, CDR1 is SEHNR and CDR2 is FQNEAQ (reference sequence). The CDR3 loop spans 11 amino acids. Trimming shortened V by 4 bases and J by 3 bases, and 4 bases separated the two germline ends. CDR3 sequence (DNA): TGTGCCAGCAGCTCCCTCTACGAGCAGTACTTC. It translates to CASSSLYEQYF.

Ten or more counts support this clonotype. The J gene is TRBJ2-5, the V gene TRBV20-1, with a weak D call TRBD2 (6 bases). V lost 3 bases, J lost 5 bases, and 22 bases lay in between. This CDR3 has 16 residues. Germline V gives CDR1 DFQATT, CDR2 SNEGSKA (reference sequence). The CDR3 region has the DNA TGCAGTGCTAGTGGGGGAGGCAGCCAGGGATGGGAGACCCAGTACTTC. It is translated as CSASGGGSQGWETQYF.

Many counts were recorded for this clonotype. The chain has TRBV29-1 and TRBJ2-5; 11 bases map to TRBD1. The CDR3 totals 14 residues. The germline V gene encodes CDR1 SQVTM and CDR2 ANQGSEA. Trimming cost V 3 bases and J 5 bases; bases outside gene matches: 5. CDR3 protein: CSVEGQGVGETQYF. The CDR3 DNA is TGCAGCGTTGAGGGACAGGGGGTGGGGGAGACCCAGTACTTC. The whole variable domain, remainder taken from reference TRBV29-1 and TRBJ2-5, is SAVISQKPSRDICQRGTSLTIQCQVDSQVTMMFWYRQQPGQSLTLIATANQGSEATYESGFVIDKFPISRPNLTFSTLTVSNMSPEDSSIYLCSVEGQGVGETQYFGPGTRLLVL.

This clonotype was seen repeatedly, ten times or more. The chain carries TRBV5-1 and TRBJ1-4; 9 bases are shared with TRBD1. This CDR3 has 15 residues. V trimming: 2 bases; J trimming: 6 bases; junction bases outside the gene matches: 5. Germline CDR1 reads SGHRS; CDR2 reads YFSETQ. This CDR3 reads CASSLDRGMDEKLFF. CDR3 DNA sequence: TGCGCCAGCAGCTTAGACAGGGGGATGGATGAAAAACTGTTTTTT.

Many counts were recorded for this clonotype. The V call is TRBV20-1, the J call TRBJ2-7; D remains unclear. Trimming cost V 4 bases and J 0 bases, with 16 bases left between them. The CDR3 length is 15 residues. Per germline, CDR1 DFQATT and CDR2 SNEGSKA (reference sequence). The CDR3 region is CSANSPGPSSYEQYF. For the CDR3, the DNA is TGCAGTGCTAACAGTCCGGGCCCTAGCTCCTACGAGCAGTACTTC.

Comments on this clonotype: The missing conserved phenylalanine or tryptophan at the end of this CDR3 makes a read error likely. The DNA is left out, because the CDR3 cannot be placed on it with certainty; the CDR3 is given as TCRdb lists it. V and J are TRBV28 and TRBJ2-1; the D call TRBD1 from the table was never checked on the DNA. The CDR3 comprises 14 residues, both ends counted. Germline CDR1 is MDHEN and CDR2 is SYDVKM. The CDR3 protein is CASTSGASYNEQFY.

The chain recombines TRBV11-2 with TRBJ1-5; 10 nucleotides agree with TRBD1. Germline V gives CDR1 SGHAT, CDR2 FQNNGV. CDR3 length: 16 amino acids. With 4 bases clipped from V and 4 bases from J, the junction kept 7 bases outside the gene matches. The CDR3 DNA reads as TGTGCCAGCAGCTGGGGGACAGGGGTAGCGAATCAGCCCCAGCATTTT. Its translation: CASSWGTGVANQPQHF.

At least ten counts were recorded for this clonotype. The CDR3: CASSYSGTENEKLFF. In nucleotides, the CDR3 is TGTGCCAGTTCCTACTCCGGGACAGAGAATGAAAAACTGTTTTTT. The J gene is TRBJ1-4, the V gene TRBV27; TRBD1 agrees at 7 bases. From germline, CDR1 is MNHEY and CDR2 SMNVEV (reference sequence). This CDR3 has 15 amino acids. V lost 9 bases and J lost 5; bases outside the gene matches: 12.